These 16 T cell receptor beta chains were sequenced from one sample in a study of blood T cell repertoires in COVID-19. Some clones are missing from TCRdb's copy, which holds only in-frame ones; the method was immunoSEQ multiplex PCR. The sample contains about 70,000 clones, 80% to 85% of which appear only once. Sequenced: peripheral blood. All receptors come from a woman in her sixties with acute or convalescent COVID-19.

J is TRBJ1-1 and V is TRBV7-2, with 8 bases matching TRBD1. Germline lookup yields CDR1 SGHTA and CDR2 FQGNSA. V was pared by 2 bases and J by 5 bases, with 4 bases of the junction left unmatched. The length of the CDR3 is 14 residues. For the CDR3, the DNA is TGTGCCAGCAGCTTAAGGCAGGGGGCGACTGAAGCTTTCTTT. Its translation is CASSLRQGATEAFF.

V gene TRBV7-3 combines with J gene TRBJ2-7; 8 bases are shared with TRBD2. Germline-derived CDR1 and CDR2 are SGHTA and FQGTGA. There are 15 residues in the CDR3. Trimming at V came to 0 bases and at J to 2 bases, leaving 3 bases not matched to a gene. The CDR3 spells CASSLTAGGTYEQYF. The CDR3 nucleotides read TGTGCCAGCAGCTTAACGGCGGGGGGCACCTACGAGCAGTACTTC.

The chain links TRBV5-6 to TRBJ1-1, with 9 bases matching TRBD1. Germline lookup yields CDR1 SGHDT and CDR2 YYEEEE. CDR3 length equals 13 residues. J was trimmed by 5 bases and V by 4 bases; bases with no gene match: 3. The CDR3 loop reads CASSVTGGTEAFF. The CDR3 nucleotides are TGTGCCAGCAGCGTGACAGGGGGTACTGAAGCTTTCTTT.

The J gene is TRBJ2-2, the V gene TRBV5-1; 16 nucleotides line up with TRBD2. CDR3 length: 17 residues. The V gene's germline CDR1 is SGHRS and CDR2 YFSETQ. J lost 6 bases, V lost 4 bases, and 6 bases had no gene match. CDR3 sequence: CASSGGLAGGPSGELFF. CDR3 DNA sequence: TGCGCCAGCAGCGGGGGACTAGCGGGAGGGCCTTCCGGGGAGCTGTTTTTT.

This clone was seen a single time. The V and J genes are TRBV5-6 and TRBJ2-5; 7 bases are a match to TRBD2. Germline loops: CDR1 SGHDT, CDR2 YYEEEE. Losses at the gene ends were 0 bases for V and 4 bases for J; bases not matched to a gene: 9. The CDR3 is made up of 16 amino acids. CDR3 amino acids: CASSLGVGGLGETQYF. CDR3 in DNA: TGTGCCAGCAGCTTGGGGGTGGGAGGGCTTGGAGAGACCCAGTACTTC.

This rearrangement joins TRBV19 to TRBJ1-2; 10 nucleotides align to TRBD1. From germline, CDR1 is LNHDA and CDR2 SQIVND (reference sequence). The CDR3 covers 15 residues. J was trimmed by 3 bases and V by 4 bases; bases with no gene match: 5. The CDR3 sequence: CASSKAGTGDYGYTF. The CDR3 DNA reads as TGTGCCAGTAGTAAGGCCGGGACAGGGGACTATGGCTACACCTTC.

The V gene is TRBV28, the J gene TRBJ1-3, with TRBD1 as a possible D gene (6 bases). The CDR3 runs to 16 residues. Trimming left V 7 bases short and J 4 bases short, with 20 bases between. Germline values: CDR1 MDHEN, CDR2 SYDVKM. The chain's CDR3 is CASTEFTGNSGNTIYF. For the CDR3, the DNA is TGTGCCAGCACCGAATTCACAGGGAACTCCGGAAACACCATATATTTT.

The V call is TRBV4-2, the J call TRBJ1-2, with 9 positions matching TRBD1. The CDR3 covers 16 residues. CDR1 is LGHNA, CDR2 YNFKEQ, per germline. V lost 1 base, J lost 8 bases, and 11 bases stayed unmatched. The CDR3 protein is CASSQVGLQDRGGYTF. For the CDR3, the DNA is TGTGCCAGCAGCCAAGTTGGATTGCAGGACAGGGGCGGCTACACCTTC.

This chain joins TRBV7-8 and TRBJ2-1; weak D call: TRBD1 (5 bases). The CDR3 is 12 amino acids. The V gene lost 5 bases and the J gene lost 7 bases, with 9 bases spanning the gap. CDR1 and CDR2 from the germline V gene are SGHVS and FQNEAQ. The CDR3 reads CASSADRNEQFF. In nucleotides, the CDR3 is TGTGCCAGCAGCGCAGACAGAAATGAGCAGTTCTTC. Looking up the rest from reference TRBV7-8 and TRBJ2-1 gives the full variable domain: GAGVSQSPRYKVAKRGQDVALRCDPISGHVSLFWYQQALGQGPEFLTYFQNEAQLDKSGLPSDRFFAERPEGSVSTLKIQRTQQEDSAVYLCASSADRNEQFFGPGTRLTVL.

V is TRBV5-1 and J is TRBJ1-1; D is unresolved. CDR1 SGHRS and CDR2 YFSETQ come from the germline V gene. Trimming removed 0 bases from V and 10 bases from J, with 22 bases in between. This CDR3 has 16 residues. The CDR3 DNA follows: TGCGCCAGCAGCTTGGCGGGAACGAACAACTGGGATGGAGCTTTCTTT. Encoded protein: CASSLAGTNNWDGAFF. The entire variable domain, with the rest obtained from reference TRBV5-1 and TRBJ1-1, is as follows: KAGVTQTPRYLIKTRGQQVTLSCSPISGHRSVSWYQQTPGQGLQFLFEYFSETQRNKGNFPGRFSGRQFSNSRSEMNVSTLELGDSALYLCASSLAGTNNWDGAFFGQGTRLTVV.

The rearrangement links TRBV5-5 to TRBJ2-2, with 7 positions matching TRBD1. Germline-derived CDR1 and CDR2 are SGHKS and YYEKEE (reference sequence). V shed 2 bases, J shed 4 bases, and the junction held 8 bases outside the gene matches. The CDR3 sequence is 16 residues long. The CDR3 sequence: CASSLRGGYGTGELFF. In DNA, the CDR3 is TGTGCCAGCAGCTTAAGAGGGGGCTACGGCACCGGGGAGCTGTTTTTT.

This rearrangement joins TRBV19 to TRBJ2-5, with 9 positions matching TRBD1. The CDR3 length is 15 residues. Germline CDR1 and CDR2: LNHDA and SQIVND (reference sequence). V shed 1 base and J 6 bases; nucleotides not matched to a gene: 6. The CDR3 reads CASSIGGTGSQTQYF. The CDR3, as DNA: TGTGCCAGTAGTATAGGCGGGACAGGGTCGCAGACCCAGTACTTC.

This chain connects TRBV6-5 to TRBJ1-2; D possibly corresponds to TRBD1 (6 bases). This CDR3 comprises 15 residues. Germline loops: CDR1 MNHEY, CDR2 SVGAGI. Trimming pared 5 bases from V and 4 bases from J, leaving 17 bases between. The CDR3 reads CASSQTGFVSYGYTF. The CDR3 DNA follows: TGTGCCAGCAGTCAGACAGGTTTCGTCTCCTATGGCTACACCTTC.

The chain combines TRBV5-1 with TRBJ2-2; 11 bases map to TRBD2. Unmatched junction bases numbered 3, after V lost 4 bases and J lost 4 bases. This CDR3 is built from 15 residues. CDR1 and CDR2 from the germline V gene are SGHRS and YFSETQ. The CDR3 sequence is CASSPGTSGTGELFF. Here the CDR3 DNA reads TGCGCCAGCAGCCCCGGGACTAGCGGCACCGGGGAGCTGTTTTTT. The full variable domain, with the rest looked up from reference TRBV5-1 and TRBJ2-2, is KAGVTQTPRYLIKTRGQQVTLSCSPISGHRSVSWYQQTPGQGLQFLFEYFSETQRNKGNFPGRFSGRQFSNSRSEMNVSTLELGDSALYLCASSPGTSGTGELFFGEGSRLTVL.

The rearrangement uses TRBV3-1 (or the pseudogene TRBV3-2) and TRBJ1-2; 8 bases line up with TRBD1. Germline-derived CDR1 and CDR2 are LGHDT and YNNKEL (reference sequence). Trimming took 4 bases from V and 4 from J; bases not matched to a gene: 8. The length of the CDR3 is 15 residues. The CDR3 loop is CASSPGQGSSYGYTF. The CDR3 nucleotides read TGTGCCAGCAGCCCCGGACAGGGTTCGTCCTATGGCTACACCTTC.

This clone was recorded only once. The rearrangement joins TRBV10-2 to TRBJ2-1; D gene uncertain. The CDR3 totals 16 residues. V shed 8 bases and J shed 0 bases, with 17 bases lying between them. CDR1 and CDR2 from the germline V gene are WSHSY and SAAADI. The CDR3 DNA follows: TGCGCCAGCTCGCGGCTCCGGCGTACCTCCTACAATGAGCAGTTCTTC. It translates to CASSRLRRTSYNEQFF.